One T cell receptor (beta chain) is described in this entry. One end of the junction fails to match germline, which may point to a read error. Using immunoSEQ multiplex PCR, the repertoire was profiled, and TCRdb retains in-frame clones only, with some absent. The data contain approximately 44,000 clones, around nine tenths of them singletons. This specimen comes from a study of T cell changes during pregnancy in multiple sclerosis. Germline V gene data show CDR1 as SGHDT and CDR2 as YYEEEE. The CDR3 has 13 amino acids. The TCR originated in a female donor with multiple sclerosis, enrolled in a pregnancy study. The sequences come from CD4+ T cells from peripheral blood mononuclear cells, collected before pregnancy. The V call is TRBV5-6, the J call TRBJ1-4; 7 nucleotides match TRBD1. The CDR3 region is CASSLGVTGTVGF. The CDR3 DNA follows: TGTGCCAGCAGCTTGGGGGTTACAGGGACAGTTGGTTTT.